This T cell receptor beta chain was found in a study of T cell changes during pregnancy in multiple sclerosis. This CDR3 is 18 amino acids long. V was pared by 2 bases and J by 0 bases, with 14 bases between. CDR1 MGHDK and CDR2 SYGVNS come from the germline V gene. Profiled with immunoSEQ multiplex PCR; TCRdb holds only in-frame clones, not every one. The sample includes about 39,000 clones, 90% seen only once; the top ten take around 0.5%. This clonotype was sampled from a female donor in good health, enrolled as a control in a pregnancy study. V usage is TRBV25-1 and J usage is TRBJ1-6; a possible D gene is TRBD1 (6 bases). Material: CD4+ T cells from peripheral blood mononuclear cells, obtained in the first trimester of pregnancy. The CDR3 DNA sequence: TGTGCCAGCAGTGAAAGCAGGGGCCGGAGCTCCTATAATTCACCCCTCCACTTT. Its translation: CASSESRGRSSYNSPLHF.